This T cell receptor beta chain was sequenced during a study of T cell responses to AZD1222 COVID-19 vaccine. This CDR3 has 15 residues. Germline V gives CDR1 SGDLS, CDR2 YYNGEE. Unmatched junction bases numbered 13, after V lost 7 bases and J lost 4 bases. Study-wide results and caveats: Repertoires were collected only later (after the peak T cell response had occurred). Spike-specific TCR breadth and depth went up after people got two AZD1222 doses. There were mostly white British donors and more females than males, and clonal diversity was possibly underestimated. Across spike, vaccine-associated CD4 TCRs were found, dominant at 160-218 and 743-854.

Profiling relied on immunoSEQ multiplex PCR, and the TCRdb table lists in-frame clones only, not all of them. The sample lists about 130,000 clones, around 90% occurring once. For this clone: As yet, its antigen is unknown.

The rearrangement uses TRBV9 and TRBJ2-7, with 8 bases fitting TRBD1. This specimen was peripheral blood, taken on day 0 of AZD1222 vaccination. This receptor was taken from an adult in good health. CDR3 in amino acids: CASGGGQGRLYEQYF. In DNA, the CDR3 is TGTGCCAGCGGCGGCGGACAGGGAAGACTTTACGAGCAGTACTTC.